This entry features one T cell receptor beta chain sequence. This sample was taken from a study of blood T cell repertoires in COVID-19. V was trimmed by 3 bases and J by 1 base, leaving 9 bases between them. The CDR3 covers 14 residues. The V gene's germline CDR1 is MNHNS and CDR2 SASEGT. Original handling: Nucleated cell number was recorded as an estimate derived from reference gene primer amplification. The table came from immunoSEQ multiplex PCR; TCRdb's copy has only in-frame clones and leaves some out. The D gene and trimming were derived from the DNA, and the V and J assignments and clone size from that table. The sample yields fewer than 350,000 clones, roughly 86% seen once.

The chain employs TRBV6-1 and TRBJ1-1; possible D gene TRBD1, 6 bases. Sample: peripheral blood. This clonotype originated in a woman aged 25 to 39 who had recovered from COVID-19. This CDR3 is CASSETGQNTEAFF. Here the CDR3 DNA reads TGTGCCAGCAGTGAGACGGGACAGAACACTGAAGCTTTCTTT.